Below are 32 T cell receptor beta chains sequenced from a single sample in a study of glioma-infiltrating T cells after dendritic cell vaccination. This table comes from immunoSEQ multiplex PCR, and its TCRdb copy is limited to in-frame clones, with some not included. Of tens of thousands of clones in the sample, approximately 80% were seen once. The sample was blood, taken before dendritic cell vaccination. These receptors all come from a human donor with glioblastoma.

The gene calls are TRBV4-1 and TRBJ2-2, with D possibly being TRBD1 (5 bases). The germline V and J ends were trimmed by 1 base and 6 bases, with 9 bases remaining between them. The germline V gene encodes CDR1 MGHRA and CDR2 YSYEKL. The CDR3 loop spans 14 amino acids. In nucleotides, the CDR3 is TGCGCCAGCAGCCAAGGGCCAGGGCCCGGGGAGCTGTTTTTT. Protein: CASSQGPGPGELFF.

By sample share, this clone is medium-sized (0.01 to 0.1%). This chain uses TRBV27 with TRBJ1-4, with D possibly being TRBD1 (6 bases). Germline CDR1 reads MNHEY; CDR2 reads SMNVEV (reference sequence). The length of the CDR3 is 16 residues. V shed 3 bases and J shed 0 bases, with 11 bases lying between them. The CDR3 DNA reads as TGTGCCAGCAGTTTGGGACATCTCCCAACTAATGAAAAACTGTTTTTT. Its translation: CASSLGHLPTNEKLFF.

The V gene is TRBV2, the J gene TRBJ2-1; 7 nucleotides agree with TRBD1. Trimming removed 8 bases from V and 3 bases from J; junction bases left unmatched: 7. CDR1 is SNHLY and CDR2 is FYNNEI in the germline V gene. The CDR3 consists of 14 residues. CDR3 region: CASDDRDYYNEQFF. The CDR3, as DNA: TGTGCCAGCGACGACAGGGATTACTACAATGAGCAGTTCTTC.

This chain links TRBV5-4 with TRBJ2-3, with 11 bases fitting TRBD2. Looked up from germline, CDR1 is SGHNT and CDR2 is YYREEE (reference sequence). The length of the CDR3 is 15 residues. Trimming took 1 base from V and 3 from J; bases not matched to a gene: 1. The CDR3 is CASSLRTSGTDTQYF. The CDR3 bases are TGTGCCAGCAGCTTGAGGACTAGCGGGACAGATACGCAGTATTTT.

This rearrangement joins TRBV5-6 to TRBJ2-3; 8 bases align to TRBD1. The CDR3 spans 13 residues. Looked up from germline, CDR1 is SGHDT and CDR2 is YYEEEE. The V segment lost 3 bases and the J segment 10 bases; nucleotides outside the gene matches: 7. The CDR3 nucleotides read TGTGCCAGCAGCTCCATGGACAGGGAGGCGCAGTATTTT. Residues: CASSSMDREAQYF.

The chain recombines TRBV13 with TRBJ1-4, with a weak D call TRBD1 (6 bases). The ends were cut back, 3 bases at V and 10 bases at J, with 15 bases in the middle. This CDR3 comprises 14 residues. Germline V gives CDR1 PRHDT, CDR2 FYEKMQ (reference sequence). The CDR3 loop is CASSFGQSEGKLFF. The CDR3 DNA sequence: TGTGCCAGCAGCTTCGGACAGAGTGAAGGAAAACTGTTTTTT.

The V gene is TRBV5-6, the J gene TRBJ2-1, with 7 positions matching TRBD2. This CDR3 has 17 residues. V lost 1 base to trimming and J lost 7 bases; unmatched junction nucleotides: 14. Germline loops: CDR1 SGHDT, CDR2 YYEEEE. The CDR3 spells CASSLRSSGIFGNEQFF. CDR3 in DNA: TGTGCCAGCAGCTTGCGATCGAGCGGGATATTCGGAAATGAGCAGTTCTTC.

This clone was seen just once. The V call is TRBV27, the J call TRBJ1-2, with 7 bases lining up with TRBD1. With 6 bases clipped from V and 4 bases from J, the junction kept 5 bases outside the gene matches. CDR3 length equals 13 residues. CDR1 is MNHEY and CDR2 is SMNVEV in the germline V gene (reference sequence). CDR3 nucleotide sequence: TGTGCCAGCAGGGACGGGACAGTCTATGGCTACACCTTC. Protein product: CASRDGTVYGYTF.

This sequence joins TRBV10-3 and TRBJ1-3; tentatively, D is TRBD1 (6 bases). The CDR3 is made up of 14 amino acids. V was shortened by 3 bases and J by 4 bases, with 10 bases between the two germline ends. Germline values: CDR1 ENHRY, CDR2 SYGVKD. Here the CDR3 reads CAISDTGIGNTIYF. Here the CDR3 DNA reads TGTGCCATCAGTGATACAGGGATCGGAAACACCATATATTTT.

The chain recombines TRBV28 with TRBJ1-4; D unclear. The germline gives CDR1 MDHEN, CDR2 SYDVKM. The CDR3 loop spans 11 amino acids. V was trimmed by 6 bases and J by 6 bases, leaving 5 bases between them. The chain's CDR3 is CASRGDEKLFF. CDR3 in DNA: TGTGCCAGCAGGGGAGATGAAAAACTGTTTTTT.

The rearrangement links TRBV29-1 to TRBJ2-7; 9 bases are shared with TRBD1. V lost 7 bases, J lost 2 bases, and 3 bases stayed unmatched. This CDR3 spans 12 amino acids. CDR1 and CDR2 (germline): SQVTM, ANQGSEA. CDR3 DNA sequence: TGCAGCGCCCGGACAGGGGCCTACGAGCAGTACTTC. Its translation: CSARTGAYEQYF.

V usage is TRBV5-1 and J usage is TRBJ2-5, with 8 bases lining up with TRBD2. The CDR3 totals 17 residues. After removal of 4 bases from V and 4 bases from J, the junction contained 15 bases not matched to a gene. In germline, CDR1 is SGHRS, CDR2 YFSETQ. The CDR3 coding sequence is TGCGCCAGCAGCCCCTTCGCGGAGCGGGGGTTCGGAGAGACCCAGTACTTC. This sequence encodes CASSPFAERGFGETQYF.

The V gene is TRBV27, the J gene TRBJ1-6; D possibly corresponds to TRBD1 (5 bases). The CDR3 loop spans 16 amino acids. From germline, CDR1 is MNHEY and CDR2 SMNVEV (reference sequence). Trimming pared 3 bases from V and 0 bases from J, leaving 9 bases between. In DNA form, the CDR3 reads TGTGCCAGCAGTTTGGGCGGGGGCTCCTATAATTCACCCCTCCACTTT. It is translated as CASSLGGGSYNSPLHF.

The J gene is TRBJ2-2, the V gene TRBV5-1; possible D gene TRBD2, 6 bases. The CDR3 covers 16 residues. Germline V lookup: CDR1 SGHRS, CDR2 YFSETQ. The germline V and J ends were trimmed by 0 bases and 5 bases, with 14 bases remaining between them. The CDR3 sequence: CASSLEAGLETGELFF. CDR3 sequence (DNA): TGCGCCAGCAGCTTGGAGGCGGGGCTTGAAACCGGGGAGCTGTTTTTT.

This chain joins TRBV29-1 and TRBJ1-4, with D perhaps TRBD1 (5 bases). The V and J ends lost 6 bases and 13 bases respectively, with 18 bases between them. Germline V gene data show CDR1 as SQVTM and CDR2 as ANQGSEA. The CDR3 extends over 12 amino acids. The CDR3 DNA reads TGCAGCGTCCCGTCCCCCACAGGAATACTGTTTTTT. Encoded protein: CSVPSPTGILFF.

V gene TRBV5-1 combines with J gene TRBJ1-3, with TRBD1 as a possible D gene (6 bases). The CDR3 is made up of 14 amino acids. Germline V CDR1 and CDR2: SGHRS, YFSETQ. Trimming took off 5 bases at V and 0 bases at J, with 9 bases between the two ends. CDR3 sequence (DNA): TGCGCCAGCAGTACAGGGAGCTCTGGAAACACCATATATTTT. The encoded protein is CASSTGSSGNTIYF.

The count of this clone is one. This chain uses TRBV30 with TRBJ1-2; D not certain. Trimming shortened V by 3 bases and J by 4 bases, and 12 bases separated the two germline ends. This CDR3 comprises 13 residues. CDR1 and CDR2 from the germline V gene are GTSNPN and SVGIG (reference sequence). CDR3 amino acids: CAWRWSRSYGYTF. Written as DNA, the CDR3 is TGTGCCTGGAGATGGAGCAGATCCTATGGCTACACCTTC. The whole variable domain, filled in from reference TRBV30 and TRBJ1-2, reads SQTIHQWPATLVQPVGSPLSLECTVEGTSNPNLYWYRQAAGRGLQLLFYSVGIGQISSEVPQNLSASRPQDRQFILSSKKLLLSDSGFYLCAWRWSRSYGYTFGSGTRLTVV.

The J gene is TRBJ1-2, the V gene TRBV25-1; no reliable D call. The CDR3 totals 15 residues. Germline V gives CDR1 MGHDK, CDR2 SYGVNS. Trimming stripped 2 bases from V and 7 bases from J, with 17 bases between. For the CDR3, the DNA is TGTGCCAGCAGTGAACTCGACGGGAAGGTTGGTGGCTACACCTTC. Protein product: CASSELDGKVGGYTF.

V is TRBV18 and J is TRBJ2-1; no clear D. The CDR3 is made up of 15 amino acids. Between the trimmed V and J ends, which lost 3 bases and 3 bases, there was a span of 12 bases. CDR1 is KGHSH and CDR2 is LQKENI in the germline V gene. CDR3: CASSPPTQVYNEQFF. In DNA form, the CDR3 reads TGTGCCAGCTCACCTCCCACCCAGGTCTACAATGAGCAGTTCTTC.

This chain links TRBV30 with TRBJ2-2; tentatively, D is TRBD2 (6 bases). With 1 base removed from V and 7 bases from J, the gap between germline ends came to 10 bases. Germline CDR1 GTSNPN, CDR2 SVGIG (reference sequence). The CDR3 totals 13 residues. In DNA, the CDR3 is TGTGCCTGGAGTGAGGGAGGTGGCGGGGAGCTGTTTTTT. Translation gives CAWSEGGGGELFF.

This clone was recorded a few times. V usage is TRBV14 and J usage is TRBJ1-2, with D possibly matching TRBD1 (5 bases). Germline assignment: CDR1 SGHDN and CDR2 FVKESK. V was shortened by 5 bases and J by 4 bases, with 8 bases between the two germline ends. The CDR3 length is 12 residues. The CDR3 region is CASSNRRYGYTF. The CDR3 DNA is TGTGCCAGCAGCAACAGGCGCTATGGCTACACCTTC.

The chain carries TRBV10-3 and TRBJ1-1; D perhaps matches TRBD1 (6 bases). This CDR3 is built from 14 residues. V dropped 8 bases and J dropped 5 bases, with 18 bases sitting between them. The germline CDR1 and CDR2 sequences are ENHRY and SYGVKD. The CDR3 protein is CAISQDRSGTEAFF. CDR3 sequence (DNA): TGTGCCATCTCTCAAGACAGGTCGGGAACTGAAGCTTTCTTT.

This sequence joins TRBV29-1 and TRBJ2-3, with 7 positions matching TRBD1. Germline V gene sequence: CDR1 SQVTM, CDR2 ANQGSEA. This CDR3 has 13 residues. Unmatched junction bases numbered 5, after V lost 4 bases and J lost 4 bases. CDR3 amino acids: CSVGGTASDTQYF. CDR3 in DNA: TGCAGCGTTGGGGGGACAGCTTCAGATACGCAGTATTTT.

The chain uses TRBV6-5 and TRBJ2-7; tentatively, D is TRBD1 (6 bases). The CDR3 has 13 residues. The V end lost 5 bases, the J end lost 2 bases, and 10 bases lay between the germline ends. The V gene's germline CDR1 is MNHEY and CDR2 SVGAGI. Written as DNA, the CDR3 is TGTGCCAGCAGTGCCCAGGGGACCTACGAGCAGTACTTC. Protein product: CASSAQGTYEQYF.

The genes are TRBV5-4 and TRBJ1-1; 8 nucleotides line up with TRBD1. Germline V lookup: CDR1 SGHNT, CDR2 YYREEE (reference sequence). The CDR3 has 13 amino acids. Germline trimming cut 2 bases from V and 6 bases from J; bases unmatched to any gene: 3. The CDR3 region is CASSFDRGAEAFF. The CDR3 nucleotides read TGTGCCAGCAGCTTTGACAGGGGAGCTGAAGCTTTCTTT.

This clone was recorded only once. The chain recombines TRBV7-9 with TRBJ1-5; D unclear. The CDR3 runs 16 residues. Looked up from germline, CDR1 is SEHNR and CDR2 is FQNEAQ (reference sequence). V was trimmed by 5 bases and J by 6 bases, leaving 20 bases between them. The CDR3 nucleotides are TGTGCCAGCAGCCACGCGAACTCTCCCCTCTTTCAGCCCCAGCATTTT. As protein: CASSHANSPLFQPQHF.

This sequence joins TRBV5-1 and TRBJ1-1; TRBD1 might be the D (6 bases). CDR3 length equals 14 residues. CDR1 and CDR2 (germline): SGHRS, YFSETQ. V was clipped by 4 bases and J by 1 base, with 11 bases between them. The CDR3 DNA is TGCGCCAGCAGCCAACAGGGATCGAACACTGAAGCTTTCTTT. Amino acids: CASSQQGSNTEAFF.

The chain has TRBV5-6 and TRBJ1-2; 7 nucleotides agree with TRBD1. This CDR3 region has 13 residues. Trimming cost V 4 bases and J 8 bases; bases outside gene matches: 8. The germline V gene has CDR1 SGHDT and CDR2 YYEEEE. The CDR3 here is CASSADRDRGYTF. Written as DNA, the CDR3 is TGTGCCAGCAGCGCCGACAGGGATCGAGGCTACACCTTC.

V gene TRBV4-1 combines with J gene TRBJ1-4; a possible D gene is TRBD1 (6 bases). The germline V gene has CDR1 MGHRA and CDR2 YSYEKL. Trimming stripped 1 base from V and 7 bases from J, with 10 bases between. The CDR3 extends over 14 amino acids. In nucleotides, the CDR3 is TGCGCCAGCAGCCAAGTAGGGGGAGCTGAAAAACTGTTTTTT. Residues: CASSQVGGAEKLFF.

The J gene is TRBJ2-2, the V gene TRBV18; D gene unclear. Germline CDR1 reads KGHSH; CDR2 reads LQKENI. Trimming left V 0 bases short and J 6 bases short, with 8 bases between. CDR3 length: 14 residues. In nucleotides, the CDR3 is TGTGCCAGCTCACCACCGAGCCGAGCCGGGGAGCTGTTTTTT. Translated: CASSPPSRAGELFF. Full variable domain (rest looked up from reference TRBV18 and TRBJ2-2): NAGVMQNPRHLVRRRGQEARLRCSPMKGHSHVYWYRQLPEEGLKFMVYLQKENIIDESGMPKERFSAEFPKEGPSILRIQQVVRGDSAAYFCASSPPSRAGELFFGEGSRLTVL.

V gene TRBV10-3 combines with J gene TRBJ2-2; D call uncertain. The CDR3 runs 16 residues. Per germline, CDR1 ENHRY and CDR2 SYGVKD. Trimming removed 6 bases from V and 4 bases from J, with 18 bases in between. The CDR3 sequence: CAIRSIGPSGTGELFF. The CDR3, as DNA: TGTGCCATCAGGTCTATCGGCCCCTCGGGCACCGGGGAGCTGTTTTTT.

In its sample, this clone was seen once. This chain uses TRBV6-5 with TRBJ1-4; D unresolved. V was trimmed by 10 bases and J by 1 base, leaving 10 bases between them. CDR3 length: 13 amino acids. Per the germline V gene, CDR1 is MNHEY and CDR2 is SVGAGI. Written as DNA, the CDR3 is TGTGCCACGCGTCGGGGAACTAATGAAAAACTGTTTTTT. Its protein is CATRRGTNEKLFF.